This entry lists 20 T cell receptor beta chains sequenced from one sample in a study of T cell repertoires in cytomegalovirus infection. A single record per CDR3 protein comes from TCRdb applying MiXCR to the reads. Among 400,000 or so distinct CDR3 sequences, approximately 30% were seen once, and the ten largest hold approximately 13%. Sequencing used PBMCs. These TCRs come from a human donor in good health (CMV status not recorded). Some clones in this sample may be carry-over from other donors' samples.

V and J are TRBV28 and TRBJ2-7; D possibly matches TRBD1 or TRBD2 (6 bases each). CDR3 length: 16 residues. Trimming took 4 bases from V and 2 from J, leaving 18 bases between them. From germline, CDR1 is MDHEN and CDR2 SYDVKM. CDR3 nucleotide sequence: TGTGCCAGCAGTTACGTCCGGGGGCGACTCACCTACGAGCAGTACTTC. This codes for CASSYVRGRLTYEQYF.

This clonotype has at least ten counts. This chain links TRBV7-6 with TRBJ2-7; 9 bases align to TRBD1. The junction had 6 bases not matched to a gene; V was cut back by 1 base and J by 2 bases. CDR1 is SGHVS and CDR2 is FNYEAQ in the germline V gene. This CDR3 spans 16 amino acids. In nucleotides, the CDR3 is TGTGCCAGCAGCTTAGTTAACAGGGGGCAAACCTACGAGCAGTACTTC. Encoded protein: CASSLVNRGQTYEQYF. The full variable domain, in which reference TRBV7-6 and TRBJ2-7 provide the parts outside the CDR3, is GAGVSQSPRYKVTKRGQDVALRCDPISGHVSLYWYRQALGQGPEFLTYFNYEAQQDKSGLPNDRFSAERPEGSISTLTIQRTEQRDSAMYRCASSLVNRGQTYEQYFGPGTRLTVT.

This clonotype has more than one count but fewer than ten. As DNA, the CDR3 is TGTGCCAGCAGTCCAACGACAGGGAAGGAGACCCAGTACTTC. It specifies CASSPTTGKETQYF. V and J are TRBV27 and TRBJ2-5; 7 positions agree with TRBD1. CDR3 length equals 14 residues. CDR1 and CDR2 from the germline V gene are MNHEY and SMNVEV (reference sequence). The V and J ends lost 5 bases and 5 bases, in that order; junction bases with no gene match: 8.

This clonotype occurred many times. The chain joins TRBV7-6 to TRBJ2-5; D is possibly TRBD1 (6 bases). The CDR3 length is 16 residues. Trimming shortened V by 1 base and J by 2 bases, and 14 bases separated the two germline ends. Germline V gives CDR1 SGHVS, CDR2 FNYEAQ. CDR3 amino acids: CASSLGSGTTQETQYF. The CDR3, as DNA: TGTGCCAGCAGCTTAGGGTCCGGGACAACTCAAGAGACCCAGTACTTC.

This clonotype appeared many times. V gene TRBV6-6 combines with J gene TRBJ1-5; perhaps TRBD1 as D (5 bases). The CDR3 is 14 residues long. CDR1 is MNHNY and CDR2 is SVGAGI in the germline V gene (reference sequence). Trimming took off 6 bases at V and 2 bases at J, with 11 bases between the two ends. CDR3 sequence: CASSRGSGNQPQHF. The CDR3, as DNA: TGTGCCAGCAGCCGGGGGTCGGGCAATCAGCCCCAGCATTTT.

There are a few counts of this clonotype. The chain carries TRBV7-2 and TRBJ2-1; D ambiguous. The V gene lost 3 bases and the J gene lost 1 base, with 7 bases spanning the gap. The CDR3 is made up of 14 amino acids. Per the germline V gene, CDR1 is SGHTA and CDR2 is FQGNSA. CDR3 in DNA: TGTGCCAGCAGCTTTAGCCCTTCCTACAATGAGCAGTTCTTC. Translated, it gives CASSFSPSYNEQFF.

This clonotype was counted between two and nine times. The chain carries TRBV6-5 and TRBJ1-3; 7 bases match TRBD1. This CDR3 is built from 17 residues. Germline V gene lookup returns CDR1 MNHEY and CDR2 SVGAGI. The ends lost 4 bases at V and 5 bases at J; junction bases unmatched: 14. CDR3 sequence: CASSSTTTRGSRNTIYF. The CDR3 nucleotides read TGTGCCAGCAGTTCGACAACAACCAGGGGGTCGAGAAACACCATATATTTT.

This rearrangement joins TRBV29-1 to TRBJ2-3, with TRBD2 matching over 12 bases. This CDR3 region has 15 residues. Germline assignment: CDR1 SQVTM and CDR2 ANQGSEA. Trimming took 7 bases from V and 1 from J; bases not matched to a gene: 6. The CDR3 here is CSAWTSGVRTDTQYF. As DNA, the CDR3 is TGCAGCGCCTGGACTAGCGGGGTTCGCACAGATACGCAGTATTTT.

V gene TRBV5-6 combines with J gene TRBJ1-5; D unresolved. CDR1 SGHDT and CDR2 YYEEEE come from the germline V gene. V lost 1 base and J lost 1, with 15 bases in between. The length of the CDR3 is 17 residues. The CDR3 sequence is CASSLYVGSLSNQPQHF. The CDR3 nucleotides are TGTGCCAGCAGCTTGTACGTAGGCAGTTTAAGCAATCAGCCCCAGCATTTT.

The rearrangement links TRBV7-4 to TRBJ2-6, with D possibly matching TRBD2 (5 bases). Germline V lookup: CDR1 SGHVT, CDR2 SQSDAQ. With 11 bases removed from V and 3 bases from J, the gap between germline ends came to 17 bases. The CDR3 is 15 residues long. CDR3 region: CAGQQDSGGANVLTF. The CDR3 bases are TGTGCCGGGCAGCAGGACTCCGGTGGGGCCAACGTCCTGACTTTC. Drawing the rest from reference TRBV7-4 and TRBJ2-6, the complete variable domain is GAGVSQSPRYKVAKRGRDVALRCDSISGHVTLYWYRQTLGQGSEVLTYSQSDAQRDKSGRPSGRFSAERPERSVSTLKIQRTEQGDSAVYLCAGQQDSGGANVLTFGAGSRLTVL.

This clonotype has only a few counts. The rearrangement uses TRBV6-5 and TRBJ1-2, with D maybe TRBD1 (5 bases). This CDR3 is built from 13 residues. Trimming took off 3 bases at V and 8 bases at J, with 13 bases between the two ends. CDR1 MNHEY and CDR2 SVGAGI come from the germline V gene. The CDR3 coding sequence is TGTGCCAGCAGTTATCGGGGGTTGGGCGGCTACACCTTC. Translated, it gives CASSYRGLGGYTF.

The chain couples TRBV24-1 to TRBJ1-4, with D hard to call. V shed 0 bases and J shed 8 bases, with 6 bases lying between them. This CDR3 contains 13 residues. CDR1 and CDR2 (germline): KGHDR, SFDVKD. The chain's CDR3 is CATSDLFAEKLFF. The CDR3 DNA is TGTGCCACCAGTGATTTGTTTGCGGAAAAACTGTTTTTT.

The CDR3 loop reads CASSSDRGSGYTF. CDR3 in DNA: TGTGCCAGCAGTTCAGACAGGGGTTCTGGCTACACCTTC. The V call is TRBV27, the J call TRBJ1-2; 8 nucleotides agree with TRBD1. Germline CDR1 is MNHEY and CDR2 is SMNVEV (reference sequence). The CDR3 loop spans 13 amino acids. Losses at the gene ends were 4 bases for V and 7 bases for J; bases not matched to a gene: 5.

The chain couples TRBV5-8 to TRBJ1-2, with TRBD1 identical over 12 bases. CDR1 SGHTS and CDR2 YDEGEE come from the germline V gene. The CDR3 length is 16 residues. With 6 bases clipped from V and 3 bases from J, the junction kept 9 bases outside the gene matches. The DNA for the CDR3 is TGTGCCAGCACCGATTCCGGGACAGGGGGCCACTATGGCTACACCTTC. The encoded protein is CASTDSGTGGHYGYTF.

This clonotype was picked up a small number of times. The chain links TRBV12-3 or TRBV12-4 to TRBJ1-2; unclear D gene. Deletions cut 2 bases from V and 4 bases from J, with 8 bases between. The CDR3 is made up of 13 amino acids. The DNA for the CDR3 is TGTGCCAGCAGTTTAAAGTTATCCTATGGCTACACCTTC. Protein product: CASSLKLSYGYTF.

This clonotype came up many times. The CDR3: CASSHQWAGRVADTQYF. For the CDR3, the DNA is TGCGCCAGCAGCCATCAGTGGGCGGGGCGGGTGGCAGATACGCAGTATTTT. The chain is built from TRBV4-3 and TRBJ2-3, with a tentative D call TRBD2 (6 bases). Germline CDR1 LGHNA, CDR2 YSLEER. The V gene lost 3 bases and the J gene lost 4 bases, with 20 bases spanning the gap. The CDR3 sequence is 17 residues long.

Many counts were recorded for this clonotype. A read error may produce the germline difference seen at one junction end. The chain combines TRBV12-3 or TRBV12-4 with TRBJ2-2, with no clear D. This CDR3 is built from 13 residues. The CDR3 is CASSQGNPGELFF. As DNA, the CDR3 is TGTGCCAGCAGCCAAGGGAACCCCGGGGAGCTGTTTTTT.

A note on this clonotype: The CDR3 does not end in the conserved phenylalanine or tryptophan, so this is likely a read error. The V gene is TRBV7-2, the J gene TRBJ1-1; 9 bases are shared with TRBD1. Germline V gene lookup returns CDR1 SGHTA and CDR2 FQGNSA. The CDR3 is 13 amino acids. The CDR3: CASSLDRGPDAFC. The CDR3 nucleotides are TGTGCCAGCAGCTTGGACAGGGGACCTGACGCTTTCTGT.

This clonotype was seen a few times. V usage is TRBV10-3 and J usage is TRBJ2-3; 9 nucleotides align to TRBD1. V was pared by 4 bases and J by 1 base, with 3 bases of the junction left unmatched. This CDR3 contains 15 residues. Germline CDR1 ENHRY, CDR2 SYGVKD. CDR3 in DNA: TGTGCCATCAGTGCTTGGACAGGGGGCACAGATACGCAGTATTTT. It encodes CAISAWTGGTDTQYF.

This clonotype was seen a handful of times. The gene calls are TRBV5-6 and TRBJ2-5; maybe TRBD1 (7 bases). There are 13 residues in the CDR3. Germline assignment: CDR1 SGHDT and CDR2 YYEEEE. With 6 bases removed from V and 5 bases from J, the gap between germline ends came to 14 bases. CDR3 DNA sequence: TGTGCCAGCATCACCAGGGGGGACGAGACCCAGTACTTC. Amino acid sequence: CASITRGDETQYF. Together with reference TRBV5-6 and TRBJ2-5, the CDR3 gives the full variable domain: DAGVTQSPTHLIKTRGQQVTLRCSPKSGHDTVSWYQQALGQGPQFIFQYYEEEERQRGNFPDRFSGHQFPNYSSELNVNALLLGDSALYLCASITRGDETQYFGPGTRLLVL.